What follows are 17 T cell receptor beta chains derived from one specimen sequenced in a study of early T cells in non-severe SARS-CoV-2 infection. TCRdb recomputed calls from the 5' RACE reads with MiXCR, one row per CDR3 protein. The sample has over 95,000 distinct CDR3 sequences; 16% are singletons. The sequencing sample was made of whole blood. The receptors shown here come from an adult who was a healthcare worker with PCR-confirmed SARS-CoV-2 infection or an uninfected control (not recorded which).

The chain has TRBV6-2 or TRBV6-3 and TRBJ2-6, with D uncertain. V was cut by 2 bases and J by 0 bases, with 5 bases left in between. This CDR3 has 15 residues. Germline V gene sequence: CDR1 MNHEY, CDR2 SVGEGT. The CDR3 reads CASSYGVSGANVLTF. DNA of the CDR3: TGTGCCAGCAGTTACGGCGTCTCTGGGGCCAACGTCCTGACTTTC.

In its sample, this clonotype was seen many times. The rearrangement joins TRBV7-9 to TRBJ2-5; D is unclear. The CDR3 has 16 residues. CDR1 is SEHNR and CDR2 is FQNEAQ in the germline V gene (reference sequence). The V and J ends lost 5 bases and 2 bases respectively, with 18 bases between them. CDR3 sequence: CASSEAGLGSQETQYF. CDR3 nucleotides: TGTGCCAGCAGCGAAGCCGGTTTGGGCAGTCAAGAGACCCAGTACTTC.

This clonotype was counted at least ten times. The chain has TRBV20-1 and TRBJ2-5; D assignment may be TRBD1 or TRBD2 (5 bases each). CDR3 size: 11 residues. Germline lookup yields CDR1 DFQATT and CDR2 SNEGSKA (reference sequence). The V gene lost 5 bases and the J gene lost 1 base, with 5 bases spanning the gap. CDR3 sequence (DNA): TGCAGTGCTGGGGGCCAAGAGACCCAGTACTTC. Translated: CSAGGQETQYF.

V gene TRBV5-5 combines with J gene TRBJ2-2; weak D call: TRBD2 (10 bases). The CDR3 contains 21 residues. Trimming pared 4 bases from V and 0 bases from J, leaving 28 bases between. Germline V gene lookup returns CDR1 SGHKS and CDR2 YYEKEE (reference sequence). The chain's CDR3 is CASSLTGDREGLAPNTGELFF. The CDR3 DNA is TGTGCCAGCAGCCTCACGGGGGACAGGGAGGGACTAGCGCCGAACACCGGGGAGCTGTTTTTT. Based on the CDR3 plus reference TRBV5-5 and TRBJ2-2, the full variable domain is DAGVTQSPTHLIKTRGQQVTLRCSPISGHKSVSWYQQVLGQGPQFIFQYYEKEERGRGNFPDRFSARQFPNYSSELNVNALLLGDSALYLCASSLTGDREGLAPNTGELFFGEGSRLTVL.

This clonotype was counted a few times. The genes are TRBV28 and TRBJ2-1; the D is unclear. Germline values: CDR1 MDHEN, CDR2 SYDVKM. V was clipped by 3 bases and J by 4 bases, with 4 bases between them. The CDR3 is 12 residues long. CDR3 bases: TGTGCCAGCAGTTTGCAGTACAATGAGCAGTTCTTC. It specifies CASSLQYNEQFF.

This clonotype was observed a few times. For the CDR3, the DNA is TGTGCCAGCAGCTTAGTAAGGTCAGATACGCAGTATTTT. This translates into CASSLVRSDTQYF. The chain joins TRBV7-8 to TRBJ2-3; D gene uncertain. Between the trimmed V and J ends, which lost 1 base and 4 bases, there was a span of 6 bases. The germline gives CDR1 SGHVS, CDR2 FQNEAQ. The CDR3 loop spans 13 amino acids. Based on the CDR3 plus reference TRBV7-8 and TRBJ2-3, the full variable domain is GAGVSQSPRYKVAKRGQDVALRCDPISGHVSLFWYQQALGQGPEFLTYFQNEAQLDKSGLPSDRFFAERPEGSVSTLKIQRTQQEDSAVYLCASSLVRSDTQYFGPGTRLTVL.

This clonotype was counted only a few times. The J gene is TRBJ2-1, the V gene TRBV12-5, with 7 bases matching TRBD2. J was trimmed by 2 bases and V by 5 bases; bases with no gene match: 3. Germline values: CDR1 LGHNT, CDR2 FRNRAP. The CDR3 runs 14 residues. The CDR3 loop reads CASGPRGAYNEQFF. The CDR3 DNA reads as TGTGCTAGTGGTCCCCGGGGGGCCTACAATGAGCAGTTCTTC.

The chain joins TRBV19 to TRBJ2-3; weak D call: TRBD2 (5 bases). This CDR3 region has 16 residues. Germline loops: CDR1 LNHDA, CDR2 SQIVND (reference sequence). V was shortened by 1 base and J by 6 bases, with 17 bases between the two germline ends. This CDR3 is CASSIGPGSSPDTQYF. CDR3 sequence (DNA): TGTGCCAGTAGTATAGGACCGGGGTCTAGTCCTGATACGCAGTATTTT.

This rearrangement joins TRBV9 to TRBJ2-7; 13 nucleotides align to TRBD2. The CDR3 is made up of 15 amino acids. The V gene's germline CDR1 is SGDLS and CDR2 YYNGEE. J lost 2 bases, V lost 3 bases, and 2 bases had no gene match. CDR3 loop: CASSAGTSGTYEQYF. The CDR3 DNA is TGTGCCAGCAGCGCGGGGACTAGCGGGACCTACGAGCAGTACTTC. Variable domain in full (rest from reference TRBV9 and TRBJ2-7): DSGVTQTPKHLITATGQRVTLRCSPRSGDLSVYWYQQSLDQGLQFLIQYYNGEERAKGNILERFSAQQFPDLHSELNLSSLELGDSALYFCASSAGTSGTYEQYFGPGTRLTVT.

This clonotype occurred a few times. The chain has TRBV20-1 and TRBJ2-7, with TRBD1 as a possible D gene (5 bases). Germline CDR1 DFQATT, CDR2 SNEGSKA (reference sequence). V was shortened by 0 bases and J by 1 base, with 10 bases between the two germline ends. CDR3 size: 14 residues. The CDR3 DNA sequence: TGCAGTGCTAGAGATGACAGCCTATCCTACGAGCAGTACTTC. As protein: CSARDDSLSYEQYF.

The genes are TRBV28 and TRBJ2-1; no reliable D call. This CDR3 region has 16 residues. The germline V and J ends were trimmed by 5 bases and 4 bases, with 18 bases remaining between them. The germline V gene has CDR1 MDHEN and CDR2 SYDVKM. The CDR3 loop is CASSRLNPEGYNEQFF. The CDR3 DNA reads TGTGCCAGCAGTCGACTGAACCCCGAAGGGTACAATGAGCAGTTCTTC. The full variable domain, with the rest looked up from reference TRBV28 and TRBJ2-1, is DVKVTQSSRYLVKRTGEKVFLECVQDMDHENMFWYRQDPGLGLRLIYFSYDVKMKEKGDIPEGYSVSREKKERFSLILESASTNQTSMYLCASSRLNPEGYNEQFFGPGTRLTVL.

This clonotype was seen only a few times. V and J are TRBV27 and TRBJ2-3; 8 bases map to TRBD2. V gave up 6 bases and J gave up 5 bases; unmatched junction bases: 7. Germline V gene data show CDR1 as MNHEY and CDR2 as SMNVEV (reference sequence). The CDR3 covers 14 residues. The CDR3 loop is CASRQAGEVDTQYF. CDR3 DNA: TGTGCCAGCAGACAAGCGGGAGAAGTAGATACGCAGTATTTT.

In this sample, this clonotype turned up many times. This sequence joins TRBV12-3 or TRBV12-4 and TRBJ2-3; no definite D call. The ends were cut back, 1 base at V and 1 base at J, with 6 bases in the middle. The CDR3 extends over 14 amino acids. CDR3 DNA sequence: TGTGCCAGCAGTTTAGTACCGGGCACAGATACGCAGTATTTT. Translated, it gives CASSLVPGTDTQYF.

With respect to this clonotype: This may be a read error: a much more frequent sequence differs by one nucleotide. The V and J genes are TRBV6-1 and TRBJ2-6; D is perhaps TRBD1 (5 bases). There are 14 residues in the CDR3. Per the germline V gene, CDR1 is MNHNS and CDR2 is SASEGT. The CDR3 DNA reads TGTGCCAGCAGTGACAGCTCTGGGGCCAACGTCCCGACTTTC. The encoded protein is CASSDSSGANVPTF.

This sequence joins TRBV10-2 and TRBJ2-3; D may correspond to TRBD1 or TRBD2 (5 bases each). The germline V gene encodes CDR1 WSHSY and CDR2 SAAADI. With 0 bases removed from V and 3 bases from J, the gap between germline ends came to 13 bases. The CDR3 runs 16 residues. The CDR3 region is CASSESGTIGTDTQYF. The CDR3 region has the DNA TGCGCCAGCAGTGAGTCCGGGACGATAGGAACAGATACGCAGTATTTT.

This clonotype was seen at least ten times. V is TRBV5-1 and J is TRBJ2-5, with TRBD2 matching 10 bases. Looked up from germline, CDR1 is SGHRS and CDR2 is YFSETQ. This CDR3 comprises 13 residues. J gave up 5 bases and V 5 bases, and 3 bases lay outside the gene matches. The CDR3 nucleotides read TGCGCCAGCAGACGGACTAGCGGCGAGACCCAGTACTTC. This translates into CASRRTSGETQYF.

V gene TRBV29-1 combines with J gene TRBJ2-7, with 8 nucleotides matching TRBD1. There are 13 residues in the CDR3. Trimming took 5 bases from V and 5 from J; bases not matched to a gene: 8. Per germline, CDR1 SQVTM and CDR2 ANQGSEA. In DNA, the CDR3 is TGCAGCGTTCGAAGGCAGGGGGCCCACGAGCAGTACTTC. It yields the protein CSVRRQGAHEQYF.